The clone carrying this T cell receptor beta chain has a handful of counts. Its antigen remains unidentified. The source of the sample is a study of CD8+ T cells in alopecia areata. Study-wide results and caveats: Elevated clonality characterized lesional scalp relative to normal scalp, particularly in alopecia totalis/universalis. Between patients, shared TCR sequences were less clear than in mice. This was possibly due in part to HLA diversity in the patient population. Tofacitinib significantly reduced both scalp clonality and expanded CD8+ clones among the top 100. A large proportion of expanded lesional clones were detected persisting in scalp and blood during tofacitinib.

Described treatment: oral pan-JAK inhibitor, 5-10 mg twice daily. Sequencing used cDNA as its template, made by extracting RNA and reverse transcribing it. Generated by immunoSEQ multiplex PCR, the TCRdb table keeps only in-frame clones and is missing some. The data hold roughly 140,000 clones, with 82% observed a single time. V lost 0 bases to trimming and J lost 1 base; unmatched junction nucleotides: 7. Germline V gives CDR1 SQVTM, CDR2 ANQGSEA. There are 17 residues in the CDR3. This chain connects TRBV29-1 to TRBJ2-4; TRBD1 aligns across 9 bases. The source of this sequence is a human donor with alopecia areata. The sample here was CD8+ T cells sorted from blood, taken at week 4, from a patient treated with tofacitinib. The CDR3 sequence is CSVEDPGTGKAKNIQYF. The CDR3 bases are TGCAGCGTTGAAGACCCCGGGACAGGGAAGGCCAAAAACATTCAGTACTTC.